These 9 T cell receptor beta chains originate from one sample sequenced in a study of shared clonotypes between healthy human individuals. Clones were read by immunoSEQ multiplex PCR, and TCRdb kept only the in-frame ones, dropping some. This table holds around 1.9 million clones, around 93% found once. Positively selected for CCR7, the CD45RO-negative cells used as naive CD8 cells excluded terminally differentiated effector memory CD45RA+ cells. Sample: naive CD8+ T cells from PBMCs. The receptors derive from a man aged 18 to 30 in good health. Some clones in this sample may be carry-over from other donors' samples.

Notes on this clone: This specimen includes other DNA sequences encoding the same CDR3. The chain has TRBV5-1 and TRBJ1-4; TRBD1 is a possible D gene (5 bases). CDR1 and CDR2 (germline): SGHRS, YFSETQ. V was clipped by 4 bases and J by 3 bases, with 13 bases between them. The CDR3 has 15 amino acids. CDR3 amino acids: CASSGRGAANEKLFF. The CDR3 region has the DNA TGCGCCAGCAGCGGAAGGGGAGCAGCTAATGAAAAACTGTTTTTT.

The J gene is TRBJ1-6, the V gene TRBV5-1; a weak D match, TRBD1 (5 bases). This CDR3 is built from 15 residues. Germline assignment: CDR1 SGHRS and CDR2 YFSETQ. V was trimmed by 0 bases and J by 7 bases, leaving 11 bases between them. This CDR3 is CASSLEPGRNSPLHF. DNA for the CDR3: TGCGCCAGCAGCTTGGAACCGGGACGAAATTCACCCCTCCACTTT.

The chain uses TRBV9 and TRBJ2-2, with D possibly TRBD2 on 7 matching bases. CDR3 length: 15 amino acids. V lost 0 bases to trimming and J lost 7 bases, with 13 bases between them. The germline gives CDR1 SGDLS, CDR2 YYNGEE. For the CDR3, the DNA is TGTGCCAGCAGCGTAGCGGGGGGCTTAAACGGGGAGCTGTTTTTT. It specifies CASSVAGGLNGELFF.

CDR3 nucleotide sequence: TGTGCCACCAGCATCCGGACTAGCGGGTCGTACGAGCAGTACTTC. The encoded protein is CATSIRTSGSYEQYF. The chain links TRBV15 to TRBJ2-7; 11 nucleotides line up with TRBD2. The CDR3 loop spans 15 amino acids. With V trimmed by 4 bases and J by 4 bases, 6 bases remained unmatched. Looked up from germline, CDR1 is LNHNV and CDR2 is YYDKDF (reference sequence).

The V and J genes are TRBV6-6 and TRBJ2-5; TRBD1 matches 11 bases. This CDR3 is 16 amino acids long. Per the germline V gene, CDR1 is MNHNY and CDR2 is SVGAGI (reference sequence). V lost 4 bases and J lost 5; bases outside the gene matches: 9. The CDR3 DNA is TGTGCCAGCAGTTCTCGGACAGGGGGCGTGTGGGAGACCCAGTACTTC. It yields the protein CASSSRTGGVWETQYF.

V is TRBV28 and J is TRBJ2-3; 11 bases map to TRBD2. V gave up 6 bases and J gave up 2 bases; unmatched junction bases: 7. Germline values: CDR1 MDHEN, CDR2 SYDVKM. The CDR3 contains 16 residues. The CDR3: CASSAGTSGLTDTQYF. The CDR3 DNA reads as TGTGCCAGCAGCGCTGGGACTAGCGGCCTCACAGATACGCAGTATTTT.

The J gene is TRBJ2-7, the V gene TRBV5-6; TRBD1 aligns across 8 bases. The CDR3 loop spans 13 amino acids. The V gene's germline CDR1 is SGHDT and CDR2 YYEEEE. The V segment lost 3 bases and the J segment 6 bases; nucleotides outside the gene matches: 5. This chain's CDR3 is CASSYGTGGEQYF. Here the CDR3 DNA reads TGTGCCAGCAGCTACGGGACAGGTGGCGAGCAGTACTTC.

The rearrangement uses TRBV15 and TRBJ2-2; D gene ambiguous. This CDR3 contains 16 residues. The V end lost 5 bases, the J end lost 0 bases, and 13 bases lay between the germline ends. Germline V gives CDR1 LNHNV, CDR2 YYDKDF (reference sequence). The CDR3 sequence: CATSPTRNPNTGELFF. The CDR3 region has the DNA TGTGCCACCAGCCCGACAAGGAATCCGAACACCGGGGAGCTGTTTTTT.

J is TRBJ1-4 and V is TRBV28; 7 positions agree with TRBD1. The germline gives CDR1 MDHEN, CDR2 SYDVKM. With 3 bases clipped from V and 8 bases from J, the junction kept 9 bases outside the gene matches. The CDR3 sequence is 15 residues long. CDR3: CASSFWAGGMEKLFF. CDR3 nucleotide sequence: TGTGCCAGCAGTTTTTGGGCAGGGGGTATGGAAAAACTGTTTTTT.